The T cell receptor beta chain under discussion was sequenced for a study of tumor-infiltrating lymphocytes in primary liver carcinoma. Background on the study: Tumors, staged T1-T3 N0M0, spanned 4.2 to 10 cm. Findings and caveats of the study: Appearing in all five tumor regions was true of only about 8-25% of top clones. Tumor top-250-clone fraction significantly exceeded that of blood (p = 0.039).

TCR beta cDNA came from about 0.45 ug total RNA, primed with a constant-region primer. Three nested multiplex PCR rounds of slightly modified ARM-PCR generated TCR beta libraries. TRBV1-TRBV30 forward primers paired with a C-beta reverse primer drove the first two PCR rounds, about 9 cycles each. TCRdb reprocessed the multiplex PCR reads with MiXCR, giving one entry per CDR3 protein. The sample includes around 26,000 distinct CDR3 sequences, roughly four fifths seen only once; the top ten take under 55%. RNA and DNA were co-extracted from roughly 20-30 mg of unsorted bulk tissue. Sampling targeted five separate regions of each tumor, which included the tumor centre. This CDR3 has 13 residues. This clonotype counts as medium-sized. Its antigen is currently unknown.

The chain joins TRBV12-3 or TRBV12-4 to TRBJ2-2; TRBD2 aligns across 10 bases. The clonotype was recovered from a middle-aged man with primary liver carcinoma and hepatitis B virus infection. The sequencing sample was made of liver tumor tissue from sampling region 3. Subset described: tumor region T3, left-lateral pole. The CDR3: CGFGTSATGELFF. In DNA, the CDR3 is TGTGGGTTCGGGACTAGCGCCACCGGGGAGCTGTTTTTT.